The sequence of this T cell receptor beta chain was determined in a study of T cell repertoires in cytomegalovirus infection. Germline-derived CDR1 and CDR2 are DFQATT and SNEGSKA (reference sequence). This CDR3 has 12 amino acids. V dropped 5 bases and J dropped 8 bases, with 15 bases sitting between them. Using its own MiXCR run on the reads, TCRdb lists one record per CDR3 protein. The sample consists of hundreds of thousands of distinct CDR3 sequences, more than 20% of them appearing once. The sequenced sample was CD8+ T cells from PBMCs. V and J are TRBV20-1 and TRBJ1-2; maybe TRBD1 (6 bases). This receptor was identified in a human donor in good health (CMV status not recorded). Some clones in this sample may be carry-over from other donors' samples. Here the CDR3 DNA reads TGCAGTGCTGCCCCGGGACACCTAGGCTACACCTTC. It yields the protein CSAAPGHLGYTF.